Shown below are 7 T cell receptor beta chains from a single sample sequenced in a study of CD8 T cells in Susac syndrome. RNA in amounts of about 0.5 to 1 ug was reverse transcribed with random hexamers. TCRdb itself ran the immunoSEQ multiplex PCR reads through MiXCR, one entry per CDR3 protein. The sample records 250,000 to 300,000 distinct CDR3 sequences, around nine tenths being singletons. Specimen: CD8+ T cells from PBMCs. The receptors were sampled from a human donor with multiple sclerosis.

This chain joins TRBV7-9 and TRBJ2-5, with 7 bases matching TRBD1. The CDR3 loop spans 15 amino acids. Trimming cost V 4 bases and J 2 bases; bases outside gene matches: 7. The germline gives CDR1 SEHNR, CDR2 FQNEAQ (reference sequence). CDR3 protein: CASSYRGYPQETQYF. The CDR3 DNA sequence: TGTGCCAGCAGCTACAGGGGCTACCCTCAAGAGACCCAGTACTTC.

V usage is TRBV30 and J usage is TRBJ2-5, with D uncertain. Deletions cut 1 base from V and 5 bases from J, with 8 bases between. Germline values: CDR1 GTSNPN, CDR2 SVGIG (reference sequence). CDR3 length: 12 residues. CDR3: CAWSGAAETQYF. CDR3 DNA: TGTGCCTGGAGTGGAGCCGCGGAGACCCAGTACTTC.

The rearrangement links TRBV28 to TRBJ2-5, with no clear D. Trimming took 1 base from V and 5 from J, leaving 5 bases between them. The germline V gene encodes CDR1 MDHEN and CDR2 SYDVKM. The CDR3 covers 12 residues. CDR3 bases: TGTGCCAGCAGTTTATTGACGGAGACCCAGTACTTC. Its translation is CASSLLTETQYF. Based on the CDR3 plus reference TRBV28 and TRBJ2-5, the full variable domain is DVKVTQSSRYLVKRTGEKVFLECVQDMDHENMFWYRQDPGLGLRLIYFSYDVKMKEKGDIPEGYSVSREKKERFSLILESASTNQTSMYLCASSLLTETQYFGPGTRLLVL.

The CDR3 DNA reads TGCGCCAGCAGCCAAGGAGGCGGGGCAGGGGTGGATGAGCAGTTCTTC. Amino acid sequence: CASSQGGGAGVDEQFF. The J gene is TRBJ2-1, the V gene TRBV4-1; D tentatively fits TRBD1 or TRBD2 (6 bases each). The CDR3 has 16 residues. Germline V CDR1 and CDR2: MGHRA, YSYEKL. V lost 1 base and J lost 8, with 18 bases in between.

The chain uses TRBV9 and TRBJ1-1; tentative D call: TRBD1 (6 bases). Trimming pared 3 bases from V and 1 base from J, leaving 16 bases between. The CDR3 extends over 16 amino acids. Germline assignment: CDR1 SGDLS and CDR2 YYNGEE. CDR3 coding DNA: TGTGCCAGCAGCGCTGGGGGGGGCGGCGAGAACACTGAAGCTTTCTTT. It is translated as CASSAGGGGENTEAFF.

The rearrangement links TRBV6-2 or TRBV6-3 to TRBJ2-5; D may be TRBD2 (5 bases). Germline V gene sequence: CDR1 MNHEY, CDR2 SVGEGT. Between the trimmed V and J ends, which lost 2 bases and 4 bases, there was a span of 5 bases. This CDR3 comprises 12 residues. The CDR3 DNA reads as TGTGCCAGCAGTTACGAGGGAGAGACCCAGTACTTC. The encoded protein is CASSYEGETQYF.

The V call is TRBV7-9, the J call TRBJ1-3; D unresolved. V lost 6 bases and J 1 base, leaving 4 bases between the germline ends. In germline, CDR1 is SEHNR, CDR2 FQNEAQ (reference sequence). The length of the CDR3 is 12 residues. This chain's CDR3 is CASRTSGNTIYF. CDR3 DNA sequence: TGTGCCAGCAGGACATCTGGAAACACCATATATTTT. The variable domain in full, with the rest retrieved from reference TRBV7-9 and TRBJ1-3, is DTGVSQNPRHKITKRGQNVTFRCDPISEHNRLYWYRQTLGQGPEFLTYFQNEAQLEKSRLLSDRFSAERPKGSFSTLEIQRTEQGDSAMYLCASRTSGNTIYFGEGSWLTVV.